This passage covers 25 T cell receptor beta chains from one sample sequenced in a study of cytomegalovirus exposure and HLA in healthy donors (dated by TCRdb to about 2017). Library construction relied on the immunoSEQ multiplex PCR assay. For the multiplex PCR, a mixture combining 60 forward primers for TCR Vbeta segments and 13 reverse primers for TCR Jbeta segments was used. TCRdb took over this immuneACCESS table, retaining in-frame rearrangements with V and J assigned. Such tables are incomplete; in checked studies, under half of the missing clones stem from an unresolved V gene, and the remainder is unexplained. The sample table shows fewer than 80,000 clones, and around three quarters are seen once. Of the sample, more than 2% is held by the ten largest clones. The specimen sequenced was PBMCs. The receptor source for this set is a man between 25 and 39 years old in good health and CMV-seronegative.

This chain joins TRBV7-2 and TRBJ2-7; D call uncertain. The CDR3 is 13 residues long. V lost 4 bases and J 0 bases, leaving 7 bases between the germline ends. The V gene's germline CDR1 is SGHTA and CDR2 FQGNSA. CDR3 nucleotide sequence: TGTGCCAGCAGCTCGAGATTCTCCTACGAGCAGTACTTC. Protein sequence: CASSSRFSYEQYF.

This sequence joins TRBV19 and TRBJ2-7, with TRBD2 identical over 9 bases. V shed 6 bases, J shed 3 bases, and the junction held 6 bases outside the gene matches. The germline V gene encodes CDR1 LNHDA and CDR2 SQIVND (reference sequence). There are 14 residues in the CDR3. The DNA of the CDR3 is TGTGCCAGTAGCTCTCTAGCGGGACACTACGAGCAGTACTTC. It is translated as CASSSLAGHYEQYF.

V usage is TRBV29-1 and J usage is TRBJ1-2; 9 positions match TRBD1. The CDR3 consists of 14 residues. The germline V gene has CDR1 SQVTM and CDR2 ANQGSEA. Germline trimming cut 6 bases from V and 2 bases from J; bases unmatched to any gene: 7. Here the CDR3 reads CSVELGTGNYGYTF. CDR3 nucleotide sequence: TGCAGCGTGGAACTAGGGACAGGGAACTATGGCTACACCTTC.

The rearrangement uses TRBV5-4 and TRBJ2-7; D is perhaps TRBD1 (5 bases). Germline V lookup: CDR1 SGHNT, CDR2 YYREEE (reference sequence). Trimming pared 2 bases from V and 4 bases from J, leaving 7 bases between. The CDR3 covers 12 residues. CDR3 residues: CASSLDRYEQYF. The CDR3 nucleotides read TGTGCCAGCAGCTTAGACAGATACGAGCAGTACTTC.

This sequence joins TRBV30 and TRBJ2-7; 7 nucleotides agree with TRBD1. Germline V gives CDR1 GTSNPN, CDR2 SVGIG (reference sequence). The CDR3 contains 13 residues. Unmatched junction bases numbered 6, after V lost 3 bases and J lost 4 bases. The CDR3 DNA reads TGTGCCTGGAGCCGGGACAGAATATACGAGCAGTACTTC. The encoded protein is CAWSRDRIYEQYF.

The chain links TRBV30 to TRBJ2-6, with 7 nucleotides matching TRBD1. Germline trimming cut 0 bases from V and 4 bases from J; bases unmatched to any gene: 9. Germline CDR1 is GTSNPN and CDR2 is SVGIG (reference sequence). This CDR3 spans 17 amino acids. CDR3 DNA sequence: TGTGCCTGGAGTGTATGGGGCGGACAGGCCGGGGCCAACGTCCTGACTTTC. Amino acids: CAWSVWGGQAGANVLTF.

The V call is TRBV14, the J call TRBJ2-7; TRBD1 might be the D (6 bases). The CDR3 runs to 14 residues. V was cut by 6 bases and J by 3 bases, with 15 bases left in between. Germline CDR1 reads SGHDN; CDR2 reads FVKESK. The CDR3 is CASRMTGSGYEQYF. The CDR3 bases are TGTGCCAGCAGAATGACAGGCTCGGGCTACGAGCAGTACTTC.

The CDR3 DNA reads TGCGCCAGCAGCTTGGCCAAATATCCTAGCGGGAGGTCTGATACGCAGTATTTT. Translated, it gives CASSLAKYPSGRSDTQYF. The chain joins TRBV5-1 to TRBJ2-3; 11 bases align to TRBD2. Germline lookup yields CDR1 SGHRS and CDR2 YFSETQ. After removal of 0 bases from V and 6 bases from J, the junction contained 12 bases not matched to a gene. CDR3 length equals 18 residues.

The chain recombines TRBV5-4 with TRBJ1-1, with D tentatively TRBD1 (6 bases). V was trimmed by 1 base and J by 0 bases, leaving 13 bases between them. Per the germline V gene, CDR1 is SGHNT and CDR2 is YYREEE (reference sequence). The CDR3 covers 16 residues. CDR3 bases: TGTGCCAGCAGCTTGCCCGGGACATTCATGAACACTGAAGCTTTCTTT. Translating gives CASSLPGTFMNTEAFF.

This clone showed up just once. The CDR3 is CASSTGRWGGYTF. The CDR3 bases are TGTGCCAGCTCCACGGGCAGGTGGGGCGGCTACACCTTC. V gene TRBV25-1 combines with J gene TRBJ1-2; a possible D gene is TRBD1 (5 bases). The CDR3 is 13 amino acids. V lost 8 bases and J 8 bases, leaving 18 bases between the germline ends. Per the germline V gene, CDR1 is MGHDK and CDR2 is SYGVNS.

This clone has only a few counts. The J gene is TRBJ2-1, the V gene TRBV6-5; 7 bases align to TRBD1. Germline CDR1 reads MNHEY; CDR2 reads SVGAGI. The CDR3 length is 15 residues. Trimming took 6 bases from V and 0 from J; bases not matched to a gene: 5. CDR3 DNA: TGTGCCAGCAGGACGGGACAGTTCTCCTACAATGAGCAGTTCTTC. This translates into CASRTGQFSYNEQFF.

The genes are TRBV7-9 and TRBJ2-2; D gene unclear. Per the germline V gene, CDR1 is SEHNR and CDR2 is FQNEAQ (reference sequence). CDR3 size: 12 residues. V lost 6 bases and J lost 5, with 7 bases in between. The CDR3 here is CASSSSTGELFF. CDR3 sequence (DNA): TGTGCCAGCAGTTCGTCTACCGGGGAGCTGTTTTTT.

The V and J genes are TRBV11-2 and TRBJ2-2; tentatively, D is TRBD2 (6 bases). This CDR3 contains 16 residues. Germline V gives CDR1 SGHAT, CDR2 FQNNGV. Trimming took 5 bases from V and 3 from J, leaving 16 bases between them. CDR3 bases: TGTGCCAGCAGCCCCCCCGGAGGGGCCTACACCGGGGAGCTGTTTTTT. Translation gives CASSPPGGAYTGELFF.

This clone was seen many times. The CDR3 is CASRTSGAGQYF. CDR3 sequence (DNA): TGTGCCAGCAGGACTTCAGGGGCTGGGCAGTACTTC. The chain combines TRBV28 with TRBJ2-7; maybe TRBD1 (6 bases). The CDR3 runs to 12 residues. Germline V gene lookup returns CDR1 MDHEN and CDR2 SYDVKM. V lost 6 bases and J lost 9, with 15 bases in between.

The chain carries TRBV13 and TRBJ2-2, with D tentatively TRBD1 (7 bases). The V end was cut by 4 bases, the J end by 4 bases, with 19 bases between. The CDR3 is 17 residues long. Germline V gene sequence: CDR1 PRHDT, CDR2 FYEKMQ (reference sequence). CDR3 residues: CASSSSLSRGVTGELFF. CDR3 sequence (DNA): TGTGCCAGCAGCTCGAGTCTATCCAGGGGGGTCACCGGGGAGCTGTTTTTT. The full variable domain, in which reference TRBV13 and TRBJ2-2 provide the parts outside the CDR3, is AAGVIQSPRHLIKEKRETATLKCYPIPRHDTVYWYQQGPGQDPQFLISFYEKMQSDKGSIPDRFSAQQFSDYHSELNMSSLELGDSALYFCASSSSLSRGVTGELFFGEGSRLTVL.

The V call is TRBV7-6, the J call TRBJ2-7; TRBD1 matches 7 bases. The CDR3 length is 14 residues. Germline V lookup: CDR1 SGHVS, CDR2 FNYEAQ. Trimming at V came to 0 bases and at J to 5 bases, leaving 4 bases not matched to a gene. The CDR3 sequence is CASSLATGFHEQYF. CDR3 DNA sequence: TGTGCCAGCAGCTTAGCGACAGGGTTTCACGAGCAGTACTTC. The complete variable domain, with remaining parts taken from reference TRBV7-6 and TRBJ2-7, reads GAGVSQSPRYKVTKRGQDVALRCDPISGHVSLYWYRQALGQGPEFLTYFNYEAQQDKSGLPNDRFSAERPEGSISTLTIQRTEQRDSAMYRCASSLATGFHEQYFGPGTRLTVT.

The chain links TRBV7-9 to TRBJ1-1, with TRBD1 as a possible D gene (5 bases). The CDR3 covers 13 residues. The germline gives CDR1 SEHNR, CDR2 FQNEAQ (reference sequence). Trimming stripped 5 bases from V and 5 bases from J, with 12 bases between. In nucleotides, the CDR3 is TGTGCCAGCAGCCCAGGGAGGGAGACTGAAGCTTTCTTT. It is translated as CASSPGRETEAFF. Looking up the rest from reference TRBV7-9 and TRBJ1-1 gives the full variable domain: DTGVSQNPRHKITKRGQNVTFRCDPISEHNRLYWYRQTLGQGPEFLTYFQNEAQLEKSRLLSDRFSAERPKGSFSTLEIQRTEQGDSAMYLCASSPGRETEAFFGQGTRLTVV.

The chain uses TRBV27 and TRBJ1-1; 10 bases agree with TRBD1. The CDR3 runs 13 residues. Trimming took 6 bases from V and 5 from J; bases not matched to a gene: 3. Germline V gives CDR1 MNHEY, CDR2 SMNVEV (reference sequence). The DNA of the CDR3 is TGTGCCAGCAGAAGGGACAGGGGTACTGAAGCTTTCTTT. This translates into CASRRDRGTEAFF.

This clone was seen a single time. The V gene is TRBV19, the J gene TRBJ1-4, with D uncertain. The length of the CDR3 is 14 residues. V was cut by 6 bases and J by 5 bases, with 13 bases left in between. The germline gives CDR1 LNHDA, CDR2 SQIVND (reference sequence). This CDR3 is CASRSGRRNEKLFF. The CDR3 nucleotides read TGTGCCAGTAGGTCGGGGAGGAGAAATGAAAAACTGTTTTTT.

This clone was detected a few times. The chain joins TRBV4-2 to TRBJ2-5; 7 bases match TRBD1. CDR3 length: 16 residues. Germline CDR1 reads LGHNA; CDR2 reads YNFKEQ. V shed 3 bases and J 10 bases; nucleotides not matched to a gene: 17. The CDR3 nucleotides are TGTGCCAGCAGCCACGACAGGGTCCAAAGACGGAGAGGCCAGTACTTC. It yields the protein CASSHDRVQRRRGQYF.

The chain has TRBV6-1 and TRBJ1-5, with D perhaps TRBD1 (5 bases). Germline V CDR1 and CDR2: MNHNS, SASEGT. The V and J ends lost 7 bases and 2 bases respectively, with 9 bases between them. This CDR3 has 13 residues. CDR3 nucleotide sequence: TGTGCCAGCATCGAACAGGGCAATCAGCCCCAGCATTTT. It yields the protein CASIEQGNQPQHF.

The gene calls are TRBV6-6 and TRBJ2-2; D is ambiguous. From germline, CDR1 is MNHNY and CDR2 SVGAGI (reference sequence). The CDR3 sequence is 16 residues long. Deletions cut 0 bases from V and 3 bases from J, with 11 bases between. The CDR3 protein is CASSYSARSDTGELFF. DNA for the CDR3: TGTGCCAGCAGTTACTCAGCCCGATCTGACACCGGGGAGCTGTTTTTT.

The rearrangement links TRBV7-2 to TRBJ2-2; TRBD2 matches at 11 bases. Per germline, CDR1 SGHTA and CDR2 FQGNSA. The V segment lost 5 bases and the J segment 6 bases; nucleotides outside the gene matches: 5. CDR3 size: 15 residues. Here the CDR3 DNA reads TGTGCCAGCAGCACTCTAGCGGGAGGACCCGGGGAGCTGTTTTTT. It encodes CASSTLAGGPGELFF.

J is TRBJ2-7 and V is TRBV18; tentative D call: TRBD2 (6 bases). Looked up from germline, CDR1 is KGHSH and CDR2 is LQKENI. V was clipped by 3 bases and J by 0 bases, with 12 bases between them. This CDR3 region has 15 residues. CDR3 DNA sequence: TGTGCCAGCTCACCTTCTGGGACTTTCTCCTACGAGCAGTACTTC. Translating gives CASSPSGTFSYEQYF. Looking up the rest from reference TRBV18 and TRBJ2-7 gives the full variable domain: NAGVMQNPRHLVRRRGQEARLRCSPMKGHSHVYWYRQLPEEGLKFMVYLQKENIIDESGMPKERFSAEFPKEGPSILRIQQVVRGDSAAYFCASSPSGTFSYEQYFGPGTRLTVT.

This chain joins TRBV25-1 and TRBJ1-6, with 8 bases lining up with TRBD1. Unmatched junction bases numbered 3, after V lost 6 bases and J lost 5 bases. Germline CDR1 reads MGHDK; CDR2 reads SYGVNS. This CDR3 is 14 amino acids long. CDR3 loop: CASSRTGNNSPLHF. CDR3 bases: TGTGCCAGCAGCAGGACAGGGAATAATTCACCCCTCCACTTT.